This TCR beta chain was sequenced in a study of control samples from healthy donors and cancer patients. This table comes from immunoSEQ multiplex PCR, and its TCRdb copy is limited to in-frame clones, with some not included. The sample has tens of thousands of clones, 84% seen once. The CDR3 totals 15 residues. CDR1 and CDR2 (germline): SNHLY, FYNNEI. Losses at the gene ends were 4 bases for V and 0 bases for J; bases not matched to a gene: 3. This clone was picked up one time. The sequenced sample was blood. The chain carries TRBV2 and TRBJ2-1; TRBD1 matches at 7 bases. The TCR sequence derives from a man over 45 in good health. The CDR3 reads CASSGTGVSYNEQFF. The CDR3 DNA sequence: TGTGCCAGCAGTGGAACAGGGGTCTCCTACAATGAGCAGTTCTTC.